Below, 28 T cell receptor beta chains from the same sample are listed, as sequenced in a study of T cells in Graves' hyperthyroidism and ophthalmopathy (dated by TCRdb to the late 2010s). The library was made by multiplex PCR. Sequencing was carried out with an Illumina HiSeq 2000. The TCR beta CDR3 regions were amplified from RNA transcripts. The TCR CDR3 was subjected to a first round of RT-PCR using the HTBI primer set and the Qiagen OneStep RT-PCR kit. In TCRdb, the public reads were trimmed at Q25 with fastp and aligned with MiXCR, with productive beta chains retained. Each entry merges the rows of one CDR3 protein and shows their most common DNA and genes. The sample table records around 520,000 distinct CDR3 sequences; 13% to 15% of these occur just once. The ten largest clonotypes hold over 15% of the sample. The sequencing input was blood. Receptor source: a woman aged 18-29 years with Graves' hyperthyroidism.

The chain joins TRBV28 to TRBJ2-7; 10 bases line up with TRBD2. CDR1 is MDHEN, CDR2 SYDVKM, per germline. The CDR3 totals 13 residues. Unmatched junction bases numbered 3, after V lost 4 bases and J lost 6 bases. CDR3 DNA sequence: TGTGCCAGCAGTTCCAGCGGGGGGGTCGAGCAGTACTTC. It codes for CASSSSGGVEQYF. Based on the CDR3 plus reference TRBV28 and TRBJ2-7, the full variable domain is DVKVTQSSRYLVKRTGEKVFLECVQDMDHENMFWYRQDPGLGLRLIYFSYDVKMKEKGDIPEGYSVSREKKERFSLILESASTNQTSMYLCASSSSGGVEQYFGPGTRLTVT.

The CDR3 sequence is CASSDYLYQGTGNEQFF. The CDR3 DNA is TGTGCCAGCAGTGATTATTTATACCAGGGTACAGGCAATGAGCAGTTCTTC. The V call is TRBV2, the J call TRBJ2-1; D is perhaps TRBD1 (5 bases). The V and J ends lost 3 bases and 6 bases respectively, with 21 bases between them. The CDR3 loop spans 17 amino acids. CDR1 is SNHLY and CDR2 is FYNNEI in the germline V gene.

For this clonotype: This may stem from a read error, because a much larger clone lies one nucleotide away. CDR3 DNA sequence: TGCGCCAGCAGCTTGGACAGGCAGTATGGCTACGCCTTC. Residues: CASSLDRQYGYAF. V is TRBV5-1 and J is TRBJ1-2, with D perhaps TRBD1 (5 bases). Looked up from germline, CDR1 is SGHRS and CDR2 is YFSETQ. The CDR3 runs to 13 residues.

This clonotype was observed at least ten times. This sequence joins TRBV12-3 or TRBV12-4 and TRBJ1-5; D remains unclear. The CDR3 runs to 14 residues. V lost 7 bases, J lost 0 bases, and 10 bases lay in between. The CDR3 sequence is CASTAVHSNQPQHF. In DNA, the CDR3 is TGTGCCAGCACCGCTGTTCATAGCAATCAGCCCCAGCATTTT.

The chain employs TRBV20-1 and TRBJ1-5; no definite D call. V was pared by 0 bases and J by 0 bases, with 9 bases between. The CDR3 contains 15 residues. Germline-derived CDR1 and CDR2 are DFQATT and SNEGSKA (reference sequence). The CDR3 region is CSARDRAGSNQPQHF. DNA of the CDR3: TGCAGTGCTAGAGATCGTGCGGGTAGCAATCAGCCCCAGCATTTT.

This clonotype came up many times. The V and J genes are TRBV12-3 or TRBV12-4 and TRBJ2-1; TRBD1 or TRBD2 may be the D gene (5 bases each). The CDR3 covers 15 residues. V gave up 7 bases and J gave up 6 bases, with 19 bases separating them. The CDR3 DNA follows: TGTGCCAGCACCCTTCTAGAGGGACCGCGCAATGAGCAGTTCTTC. It encodes CASTLLEGPRNEQFF.

This clonotype was picked up many times. The chain uses TRBV4-1 and TRBJ2-1, with D hard to call. Germline V gives CDR1 MGHRA, CDR2 YSYEKL. Trimming left V 3 bases short and J 12 bases short, with 9 bases between. The CDR3 is 11 residues long. The DNA for the CDR3 is TGCGCCAGCAGCCACCAGTATGGGCAGTTCTTC. Translating it yields CASSHQYGQFF.

This clonotype has a handful of counts. The genes are TRBV18 and TRBJ1-2, with D maybe TRBD1 (5 bases). Trimming shortened V by 3 bases and J by 2 bases, and 10 bases separated the two germline ends. There are 14 residues in the CDR3. Germline values: CDR1 KGHSH, CDR2 LQKENI. In DNA form, the CDR3 reads TGTGCCAGCTCACCGGGGACCTTGAACTATGGCTACACCTTC. Protein product: CASSPGTLNYGYTF.

On this clonotype itself: The junction departs from germline at one end; a sequencing error may be responsible. The rearrangement joins TRBV18 to TRBJ1-5; a weak D match, TRBD1 (5 bases). The CDR3 totals 13 residues. Germline V gives CDR1 KGHSH, CDR2 LQKENI. The CDR3: CASSTGENRPQHF. The CDR3 DNA reads TGTGCCAGCTCAACAGGAGAAAATCGGCCCCAGCATTTT.

V gene TRBV7-9 combines with J gene TRBJ2-5; the D gene is possibly TRBD2 (6 bases). Looked up from germline, CDR1 is SEHNR and CDR2 is FQNEAQ (reference sequence). V lost 0 bases and J 5 bases, leaving 10 bases between the germline ends. The CDR3 is made up of 14 amino acids. CDR3 in DNA: TGTGCCAGCAGCTTAGCGGGGGGAGCCGAGACCCAGTACTTC. Translated: CASSLAGGAETQYF.

This chain joins TRBV30 and TRBJ2-3; D remains ambiguous. The CDR3 spans 12 residues. The germline V gene encodes CDR1 GTSNPN and CDR2 SVGIG (reference sequence). The V end lost 4 bases, the J end lost 2 bases, and 7 bases lay between the germline ends. This chain's CDR3 is CAWTGPTDTQYF. The DNA of the CDR3 is TGTGCCTGGACGGGCCCCACAGATACGCAGTATTTT.

V usage is TRBV9 and J usage is TRBJ2-1; D unresolved. The CDR3 runs 15 residues. Trimming left V 3 bases short and J 5 bases short, with 15 bases between. The V gene's germline CDR1 is SGDLS and CDR2 YYNGEE. CDR3 sequence (DNA): TGTGCCAGCAGCGCCCTTGTGGGATTGCACAATGAGCAGTTCTTC. This codes for CASSALVGLHNEQFF.

On this clonotype: This may be a read error: a much more frequent sequence differs by one nucleotide. This chain joins TRBV3-1 and TRBJ2-2; 7 bases line up with TRBD1. This CDR3 comprises 14 residues. Germline lookup yields CDR1 LGHDT and CDR2 YNNKEL (reference sequence). The CDR3 DNA is TGTGGCAGCAGCCAAGGGACAGCCACCGGGGAGCTGTTTTTT. Protein sequence: CGSSQGTATGELFF.

A few counts support this clonotype. V is TRBV29-1 and J is TRBJ2-5; D is perhaps TRBD2 (7 bases). V was cut by 5 bases and J by 2 bases, with 15 bases left in between. Germline loops: CDR1 SQVTM, CDR2 ANQGSEA. The CDR3 is 14 amino acids. This CDR3 is CSVQFRGGQETQYF. CDR3 coding DNA: TGCAGCGTTCAATTTAGGGGGGGTCAAGAGACCCAGTACTTC.

The chain has TRBV7-9 and TRBJ2-3; 11 positions agree with TRBD2. The trim removed 9 bases at V and 6 bases at J, leaving 11 bases unmatched. The CDR3 loop spans 15 amino acids. Per the germline V gene, CDR1 is SEHNR and CDR2 is FQNEAQ (reference sequence). The CDR3 here is CARMELAGVSDTQYF. In nucleotides, the CDR3 is TGTGCCAGGATGGAACTAGCGGGAGTCTCCGATACGCAGTATTTT.

The table lists this clonotype with many counts. The chain has TRBV6-1 and TRBJ2-7, with no clear D. The V gene's germline CDR1 is MNHNS and CDR2 SASEGT. V was pared by 10 bases and J by 3 bases, with 10 bases between. The CDR3 is made up of 11 amino acids. For the CDR3, the DNA is TGTGCCACTCAACAGTACTACGAGCAGTACGTC. This encodes CATQQYYEQYV.

This clonotype was seen more than once but under ten times. This may come from a read error, since a much larger clone is one base off. The chain carries TRBV12-3 or TRBV12-4 and TRBJ2-5; TRBD1 might be the D (6 bases). The CDR3 runs 14 residues. Trimming stripped 4 bases from V and 5 bases from J, with 14 bases between. In DNA form, the CDR3 reads TGTGCCAGCAGTTCAGGACAGTGGAAGGAGACCCAGTACTTC. Protein: CASSSGQWKETQYF.

This chain links TRBV28 with TRBJ2-7, with 12 positions matching TRBD2. Per the germline V gene, CDR1 is MDHEN and CDR2 is SYDVKM. Trimming at V came to 4 bases and at J to 2 bases, leaving 12 bases not matched to a gene. CDR3 size: 18 residues. Here the CDR3 reads CASSSGRRTSGNPYEQYF. Written as DNA, the CDR3 is TGTGCCAGCAGTTCGGGGCGGCGGACTAGCGGGAACCCCTACGAGCAGTACTTC. The full variable domain, in which reference TRBV28 and TRBJ2-7 provide the parts outside the CDR3, is DVKVTQSSRYLVKRTGEKVFLECVQDMDHENMFWYRQDPGLGLRLIYFSYDVKMKEKGDIPEGYSVSREKKERFSLILESASTNQTSMYLCASSSGRRTSGNPYEQYFGPGTRLTVT.

The table lists this clonotype with a few counts. The chain has TRBV4-1 and TRBJ2-1, with D unclear. The CDR3 consists of 17 residues. V was shortened by 1 base and J by 4 bases, with 17 bases between the two germline ends. The germline gives CDR1 MGHRA, CDR2 YSYEKL. CDR3 coding DNA: TGCGCCAGCAGCCAAGCGGATGGTGGGATAACGTACAATGAGCAGTTCTTC. This codes for CASSQADGGITYNEQFF.

This clonotype was counted ten times or more. The chain carries TRBV13 and TRBJ1-1, with D unresolved. The germline V gene encodes CDR1 PRHDT and CDR2 FYEKMQ (reference sequence). The CDR3 is 12 residues long. V lost 5 bases to trimming and J lost 4 bases, with 8 bases between them. In DNA form, the CDR3 reads TGTGCCAGCAGCGCCGCCCTCACTGAAGCTTTCTTT. Encoded protein: CASSAALTEAFF.

Here the CDR3 reads CASSRGSATTDTQYF. The CDR3 DNA sequence: TGTGCCAGTAGTAGGGGGAGTGCAACCACAGATACGCAGTATTTT. The gene calls are TRBV19 and TRBJ2-3; possibly TRBD1 or TRBD2 for D (5 bases each). CDR3 size: 15 residues. Germline CDR1 LNHDA, CDR2 SQIVND (reference sequence). With 4 bases removed from V and 2 bases from J, the gap between germline ends came to 13 bases.

The rearrangement links TRBV7-9 to TRBJ2-6; D unclear. The CDR3 consists of 15 residues. CDR1 SEHNR and CDR2 FQNEAQ come from the germline V gene (reference sequence). V gave up 5 bases and J gave up 4 bases, with 12 bases separating them. Written as DNA, the CDR3 is TGTGCCAGCAGCCTTACGGCTCCCGGGGCCAACGTCCTGACTTTC. This encodes CASSLTAPGANVLTF.

On this clonotype itself: A junction end diverges from the germline sequence, so it may reflect a read error. The chain employs TRBV11-3 and TRBJ1-2; D ambiguous. This CDR3 is 13 amino acids long. In germline, CDR1 is SGHNT, CDR2 YENEEA. The CDR3 bases are TGTGCCAGCAGTTTACCTACATACGATGGCTACTCCTTC. Encoded protein: CASSLPTYDGYSF.

This clonotype occurred many times. V is TRBV14 and J is TRBJ2-2; D remains ambiguous. The V end was cut by 1 base, the J end by 6 bases, with 15 bases between. The CDR3 extends over 16 amino acids. CDR1 and CDR2 from the germline V gene are SGHDN and FVKESK. The DNA of the CDR3 is TGTGCCAGCAGCCAAGGTTTAGACTCCAAGGCCGGGGAGCTGTTTTTT. Translation gives CASSQGLDSKAGELFF.

The chain couples TRBV4-1 to TRBJ2-7, with 14 bases identical to TRBD2. Germline CDR1 is MGHRA and CDR2 is YSYEKL. V shed 1 base, J shed 7 bases, and the junction held 6 bases outside the gene matches. The CDR3 loop spans 16 amino acids. The CDR3 sequence is CASSQAPGLAGDEQYF. DNA for the CDR3: TGCGCCAGCAGCCAAGCCCCGGGACTAGCGGGAGATGAGCAGTACTTC.

This clonotype was observed at least ten times. This chain connects TRBV5-1 to TRBJ1-2; D unclear. The germline CDR1 and CDR2 sequences are SGHRS and YFSETQ. The V gene lost 2 bases and the J gene lost 6 bases, with 8 bases spanning the gap. The CDR3 loop spans 12 amino acids. This CDR3 reads CASSFGGNGYTF. The CDR3 region has the DNA TGCGCCAGCAGCTTTGGCGGGAATGGCTACACCTTC.

Comments on this clonotype: Being one base from a much bigger clone, this may be a read error. V gene TRBV13 combines with J gene TRBJ2-7, with D possibly being TRBD1 (7 bases). The CDR3 runs 14 residues. Germline assignment: CDR1 PRHDT and CDR2 FYEKMQ (reference sequence). The CDR3 protein is CVSRRGQSSYEQYF. The CDR3 nucleotides read TGTGTCAGCAGGAGGGGGCAGAGCTCCTACGAGCAGTACTTC.

This clonotype has only a few counts. The chain carries TRBV28 and TRBJ2-1; 11 nucleotides match TRBD1. The CDR3 has 17 amino acids. Germline CDR1 is MDHEN and CDR2 is SYDVKM. J gave up 1 base and V 5 bases, and 7 bases lay outside the gene matches. The chain's CDR3 is CASSTWDRGVSYNEQFF. The CDR3 DNA is TGTGCCAGCAGTACCTGGGACAGGGGGGTTTCCTACAATGAGCAGTTCTTC.